This T cell receptor (beta chain) is from a study of shared clonotypes between healthy human individuals. About the research overall: Per donor, CD8 memory used one plate, CD8 naive used two, CD4 memory used three and CD4 naive used three. Broader study findings: The generation probabilities recorded for non-shared clonotypes fell below those of clonotypes shared by all four donors.

Researchers divided each subset's genomic DNA evenly across several immunoSEQ plates. Generated by immunoSEQ multiplex PCR, the TCRdb table keeps only in-frame clones and is missing some. The sample has some 2,100,000 clones, 85% to 95% seen once; the top ten hold more than 1.5%. CD8 cells regarded as naive lacked CD45RO, were positively chosen for CCR7, and omitted terminally differentiated effector memory CD45RA+ cells. A word on this clone: Its antigen is unknown.

V trimming: 7 bases; J trimming: 6 bases; junction bases outside the gene matches: 7. CDR1 and CDR2 from the germline V gene are SEHNR and FQNEAQ (reference sequence). This CDR3 comprises 14 residues. The rearrangement uses TRBV7-9 and TRBJ2-1, with 9 bases aligning to TRBD2. The TCR originated in a man younger than 35 in good health. Some clones in this sample may be carry-over from other donors' samples. Sequencing was performed on naive CD8+ T cells from PBMCs. The CDR3 loop reads CASTVAGVGNEQFF. CDR3 bases: TGTGCCAGCACCGTAGCGGGAGTGGGCAATGAGCAGTTCTTC.